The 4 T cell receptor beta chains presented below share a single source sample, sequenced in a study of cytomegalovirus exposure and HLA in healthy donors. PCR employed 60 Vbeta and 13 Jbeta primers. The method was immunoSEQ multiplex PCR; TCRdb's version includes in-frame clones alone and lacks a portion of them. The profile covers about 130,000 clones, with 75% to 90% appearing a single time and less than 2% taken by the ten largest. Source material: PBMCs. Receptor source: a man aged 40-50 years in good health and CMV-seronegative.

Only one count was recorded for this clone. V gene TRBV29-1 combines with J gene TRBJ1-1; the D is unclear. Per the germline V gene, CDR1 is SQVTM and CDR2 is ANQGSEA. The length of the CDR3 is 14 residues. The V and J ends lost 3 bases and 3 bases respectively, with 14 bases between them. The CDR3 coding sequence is TGCAGCGTTGAGGGTAGGCGGTCGGACACTGAAGCTTTCTTT. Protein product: CSVEGRRSDTEAFF.

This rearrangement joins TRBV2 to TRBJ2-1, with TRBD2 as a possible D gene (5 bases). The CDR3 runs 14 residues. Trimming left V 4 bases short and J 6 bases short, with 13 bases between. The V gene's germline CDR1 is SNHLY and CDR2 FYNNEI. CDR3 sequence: CASSVEGVSNEQFF. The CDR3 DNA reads TGTGCCAGCAGTGTCGAGGGAGTAAGCAATGAGCAGTTCTTC.

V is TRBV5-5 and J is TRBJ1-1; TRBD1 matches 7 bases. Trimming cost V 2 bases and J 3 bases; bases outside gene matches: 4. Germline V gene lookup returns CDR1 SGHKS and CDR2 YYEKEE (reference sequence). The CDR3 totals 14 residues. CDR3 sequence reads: CASSFQGEDTEAFF. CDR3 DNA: TGTGCCAGCAGCTTTCAGGGGGAGGACACTGAAGCTTTCTTT. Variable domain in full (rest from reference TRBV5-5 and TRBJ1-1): DAGVTQSPTHLIKTRGQQVTLRCSPISGHKSVSWYQQVLGQGPQFIFQYYEKEERGRGNFPDRFSARQFPNYSSELNVNALLLGDSALYLCASSFQGEDTEAFFGQGTRLTVV.

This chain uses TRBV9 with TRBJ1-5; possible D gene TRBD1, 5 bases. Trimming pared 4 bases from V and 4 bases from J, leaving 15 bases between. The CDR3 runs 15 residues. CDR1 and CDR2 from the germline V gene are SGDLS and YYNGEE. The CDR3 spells CASSPRGVANQPQHF. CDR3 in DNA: TGTGCCAGCAGCCCCCGGGGGGTGGCGAATCAGCCCCAGCATTTT. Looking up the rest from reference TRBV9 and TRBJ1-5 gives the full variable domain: DSGVTQTPKHLITATGQRVTLRCSPRSGDLSVYWYQQSLDQGLQFLIQYYNGEERAKGNILERFSAQQFPDLHSELNLSSLELGDSALYFCASSPRGVANQPQHFGDGTRLSIL.